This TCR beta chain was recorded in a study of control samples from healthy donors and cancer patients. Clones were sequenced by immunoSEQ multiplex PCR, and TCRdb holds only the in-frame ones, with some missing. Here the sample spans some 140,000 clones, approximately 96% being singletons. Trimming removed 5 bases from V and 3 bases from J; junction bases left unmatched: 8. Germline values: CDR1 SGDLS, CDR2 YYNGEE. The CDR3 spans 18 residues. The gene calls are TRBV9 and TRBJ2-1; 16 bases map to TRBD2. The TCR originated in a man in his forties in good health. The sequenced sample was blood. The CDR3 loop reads CASSRPGLAGGNYNEQFF. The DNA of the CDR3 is TGTGCCAGCAGTAGACCGGGACTAGCGGGGGGGAACTACAATGAGCAGTTCTTC.